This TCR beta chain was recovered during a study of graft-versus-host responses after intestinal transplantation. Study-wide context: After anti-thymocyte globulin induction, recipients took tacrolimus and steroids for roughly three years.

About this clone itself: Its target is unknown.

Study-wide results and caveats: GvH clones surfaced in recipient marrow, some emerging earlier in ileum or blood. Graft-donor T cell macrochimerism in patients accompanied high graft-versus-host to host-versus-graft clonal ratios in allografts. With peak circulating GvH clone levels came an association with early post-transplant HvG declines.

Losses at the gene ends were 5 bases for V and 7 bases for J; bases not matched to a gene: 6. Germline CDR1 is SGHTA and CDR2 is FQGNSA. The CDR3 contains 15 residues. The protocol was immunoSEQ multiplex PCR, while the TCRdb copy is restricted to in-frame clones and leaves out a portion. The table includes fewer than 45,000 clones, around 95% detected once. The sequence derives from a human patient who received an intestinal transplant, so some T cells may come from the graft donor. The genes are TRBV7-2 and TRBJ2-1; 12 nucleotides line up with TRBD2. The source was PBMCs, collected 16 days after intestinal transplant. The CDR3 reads CASSETSGGRNEQFF. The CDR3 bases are TGTGCCAGCAGCGAGACTAGCGGGGGCAGGAATGAGCAGTTCTTC.